A few counts support the clone carrying this T cell receptor (beta chain). The antigen remains unidentified. Germline V CDR1 and CDR2: SGHDN, FVKESK. The CDR3 contains 15 residues. The V gene lost 0 bases and the J gene lost 2 bases, with 10 bases spanning the gap. In TCRdb, the reads were re-called with MiXCR into one record per CDR3 protein. This sample carries more than 400,000 distinct CDR3 sequences, more than 25% of them seen once, and the ten largest clones take roughly 13%. This sample is part of a study of T cell repertoires in cytomegalovirus infection. On the study more broadly: Through public TCR beta signatures, both CMV infection and matching HLA type were indicated.

Notes on the study in general: Frequencies of public TCR beta families were cumulated, and this identified carriers of CMV plus the relevant HLA.

Source material: PBMCs. The source of this sequence is a human donor in good health (CMV status not recorded). Some clones in this sample may be carry-over from other donors' samples. The rearrangement uses TRBV14 and TRBJ1-2; D unresolved. The CDR3 reads CASSQDGDSNYGYTF. The CDR3 bases are TGTGCCAGCAGCCAAGACGGGGATTCGAACTATGGCTACACCTTC. The variable domain in full, completed from reference TRBV14 and TRBJ1-2, reads EAGVTQFPSHSVIEKGQTVTLRCDPISGHDNLYWYRRVMGKEIKFLLHFVKESKQDESGMPNNRFLAERTGGTYSTLKVQPAELEDSGVYFCASSQDGDSNYGYTFGSGTRLTVV.